This T cell receptor beta chain originates from a study of graft-versus-host responses after intestinal transplantation. For this clone: Its antigen remains unknown.

V dropped 0 bases and J dropped 3 bases, with 5 bases sitting between them. CDR3 size: 13 residues. The germline V gene has CDR1 SGHDT and CDR2 YYEEEE. The data were produced by immunoSEQ multiplex PCR, yet TCRdb's version contains in-frame clones alone and is incomplete. The profile covers some 96,000 clones, with roughly 87% appearing a single time and over 0.95% taken by the ten largest. V gene TRBV5-6 combines with J gene TRBJ2-3; D is ambiguous. Sequencing was performed on unstimulated CD4+ T cells sorted from spleen or lymph node cells, taken before transplant. The sequence was collected from a human donor who was the organ donor for an intestinal transplant. The CDR3 reads CASSLVGTDTQYF. The CDR3 DNA sequence: TGTGCCAGCAGCTTGGTAGGTACAGATACGCAGTATTTT.